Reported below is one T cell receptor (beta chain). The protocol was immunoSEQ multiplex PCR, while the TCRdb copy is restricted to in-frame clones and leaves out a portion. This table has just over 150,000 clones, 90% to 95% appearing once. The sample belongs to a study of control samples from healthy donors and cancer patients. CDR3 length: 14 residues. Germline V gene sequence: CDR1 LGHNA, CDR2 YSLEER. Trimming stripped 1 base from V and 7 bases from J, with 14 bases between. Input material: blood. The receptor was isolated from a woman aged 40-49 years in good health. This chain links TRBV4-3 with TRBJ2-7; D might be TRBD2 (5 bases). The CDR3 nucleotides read TGCGCCAGCAGCCAAGTCCGGGATAATTTTGAGCAGTACTTC. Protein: CASSQVRDNFEQYF.